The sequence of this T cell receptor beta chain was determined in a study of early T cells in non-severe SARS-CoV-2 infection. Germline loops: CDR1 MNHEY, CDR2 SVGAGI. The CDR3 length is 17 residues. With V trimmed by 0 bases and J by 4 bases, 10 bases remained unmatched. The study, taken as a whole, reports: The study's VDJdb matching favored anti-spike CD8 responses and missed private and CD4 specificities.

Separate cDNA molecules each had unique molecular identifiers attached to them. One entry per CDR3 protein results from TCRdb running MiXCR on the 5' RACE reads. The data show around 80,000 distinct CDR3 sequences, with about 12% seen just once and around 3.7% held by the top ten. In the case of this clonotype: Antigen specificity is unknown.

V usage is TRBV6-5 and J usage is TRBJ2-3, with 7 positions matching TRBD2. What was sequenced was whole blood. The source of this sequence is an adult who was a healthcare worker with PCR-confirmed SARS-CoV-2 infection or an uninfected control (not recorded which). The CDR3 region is CASSYSRLVRGADTQYF. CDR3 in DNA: TGTGCCAGCAGTTACTCTCGATTGGTCCGGGGGGCAGATACGCAGTATTTT.